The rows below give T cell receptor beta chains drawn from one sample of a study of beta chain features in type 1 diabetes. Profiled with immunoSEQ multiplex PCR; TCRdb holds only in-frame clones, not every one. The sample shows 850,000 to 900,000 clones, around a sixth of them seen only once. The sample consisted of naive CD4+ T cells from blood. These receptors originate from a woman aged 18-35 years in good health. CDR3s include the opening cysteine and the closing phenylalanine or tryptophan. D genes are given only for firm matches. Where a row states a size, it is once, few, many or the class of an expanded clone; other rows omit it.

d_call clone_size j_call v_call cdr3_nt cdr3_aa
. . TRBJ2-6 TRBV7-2 TGTGCCAGCAGCCTGGGCGGTTCTGGGGCCAACGTCCTGACTTTC CASSLGGSGANVLTF
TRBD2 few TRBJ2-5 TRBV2 TGTGCCAGCAGGGCGGGAGGGGAGACCCAGTACTTC CASRAGGETQYF
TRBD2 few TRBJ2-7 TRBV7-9 TGTGCCAGCAGCCCGGGACTAGCGGACTCCTACGAGCAGTACTTC CASSPGLADSYEQYF
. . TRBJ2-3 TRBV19 TGTGCCAGTACCGGGATTACAGATACGCAGTATTTT CASTGITDTQYF
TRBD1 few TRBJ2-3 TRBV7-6 TGTGCCAGCAGCGGATGGACAGGGGGCACAGATACGCAGTATTTT CASSGWTGGTDTQYF
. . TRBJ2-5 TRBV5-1 TGCGCCAGCAGCCTTTCGACAGTAGGACAAGAGACCCAGTACTTC CASSLSTVGQETQYF
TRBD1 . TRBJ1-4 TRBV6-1 TGTGCCAGCAGTGATTGGACAGGGGGCGACAGTGAAAAACTGTTTTTT CASSDWTGGDSEKLFF
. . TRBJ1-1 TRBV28 TGTGCCAGCAGTTCTCGGACCTCCAGGACTGAAGCTTTCTTT CASSSRTSRTEAFF
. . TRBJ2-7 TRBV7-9 TGTGCCAGCAGCCCAAGGACTAACCCAGGAGATGGCGAGCAGTACTTC CASSPRTNPGDGEQYF
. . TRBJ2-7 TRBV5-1 TGCGCCAGCACTAACGAACTAGGGGACGAGCAGTACTTC CASTNELGDEQYF
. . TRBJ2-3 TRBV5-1 TGCGCCAGCAGCTTGGGAGGGGGACCAGATACGCAGTATTTT CASSLGGGPDTQYF
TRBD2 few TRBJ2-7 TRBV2 TGTGCCAGCAGTTCTAGCGGGAGGGGCGAGCAGTACTTC CASSSSGRGEQYF
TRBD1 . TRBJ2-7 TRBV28 TGTGCCAGCAGTTTCTACACCGGGACAGGGCCTTACGAGCAGTACTTC CASSFYTGTGPYEQYF
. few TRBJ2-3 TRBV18 TGTGCCAGCTCACCGGACTACCAACTCACAGATACGCAGTATTTT CASSPDYQLTDTQYF
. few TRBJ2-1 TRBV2 TGTGCCAGCAGTGGTGGTCACTACAATGAGCAGTTCTTC CASSGGHYNEQFF
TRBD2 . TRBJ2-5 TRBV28 TGTGCCAGCAGGCTACGGAGTACTAGCGGGAGGGCGGAGACCCAGTACTTC CASRLRSTSGRAETQYF
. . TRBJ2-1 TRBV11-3 TGTGCCAGCAGCTTATTACGGGGGCATGAGCAGTTCTTC CASSLLRGHEQFF
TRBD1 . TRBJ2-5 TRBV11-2 TGTGCCAGCAGCAAAGTAGGGACAGGGACCCAAGAGACCCAGTACTTC CASSKVGTGTQETQYF
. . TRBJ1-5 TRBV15 TGTGCCACCAGCAGAGTATGGGCAGGGCGTCAGCCCCAGCATTTT CATSRVWAGRQPQHF
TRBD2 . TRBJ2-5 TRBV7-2 TGTGCCAGCAGCCCGCAGCGGGATAACCAAGAGACCCAGTACTTC CASSPQRDNQETQYF
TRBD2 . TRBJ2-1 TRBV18 TGTGCCAGCTCACTCCTAACCCCCAGCGGGAGATACAATGAGCAGTTCTTC CASSLLTPSGRYNEQFF
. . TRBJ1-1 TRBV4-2 TGTGCCAGCAGTTCTCAAGTGAACACTGAAGCTTTCTTT CASSSQVNTEAFF
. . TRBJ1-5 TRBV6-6 TGTGCCAGCAGCGAGGGACGGTATAGCAATCAGCCCCAGCATTTT CASSEGRYSNQPQHF
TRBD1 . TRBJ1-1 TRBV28 TGTGCCAGCAGTTTACCTGACAGGGTTGAAGCTTTCTTT CASSLPDRVEAFF
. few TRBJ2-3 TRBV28 TGTGCCACCGGGGACCCAGCGAGTACGCAGTATTTT CATGDPASTQYF
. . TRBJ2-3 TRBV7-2 TGTGCCAGCAGCTTCCGGGGTACAGATACGCAGTATTTT CASSFRGTDTQYF
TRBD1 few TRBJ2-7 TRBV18 TGTGCCAGCTCACCAGGGACAGGGGACTACGAGCAGTACTTC CASSPGTGDYEQYF
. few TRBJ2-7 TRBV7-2 TGTGCCAGCAGGGCACAGGGTAGATCCTACGAGCAGTACTTC CASRAQGRSYEQYF
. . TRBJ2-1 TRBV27 TGTGCCAGCAGATCGTCAGTTGGTTGGTACAATGAGCAGTTCTTC CASRSSVGWYNEQFF
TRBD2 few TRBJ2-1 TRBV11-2 TGTGCCAGCAGCCGAGCGGGAGGGGGCTCCTACAATGAGCAGTTCTTC CASSRAGGGSYNEQFF
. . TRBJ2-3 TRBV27 TGTGCCAGCAGCTGGGGGAGGTGGGCAGATACGCAGTATTTT CASSWGRWADTQYF
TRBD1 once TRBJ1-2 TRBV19 TGTGCCAGCCTCCCCCCACAGGGGAGAGAGGGTGGCTACACCTTC CASLPPQGREGGYTF
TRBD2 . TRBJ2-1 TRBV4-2 TGTGCCAGCAGCCAAACTAGCGGGAGCGGTCGGTACAATGAGCAGTTCTTC CASSQTSGSGRYNEQFF
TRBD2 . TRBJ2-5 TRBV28 TGTGCCAGCAGTTTATGGACTAGCGGGCAAGAGACCCAGTACTTC CASSLWTSGQETQYF
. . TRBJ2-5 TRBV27 TGTGCCAGCAGTTGGGCCAGACTGGAGACCCAGTACTTC CASSWARLETQYF
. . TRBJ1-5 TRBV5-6 TGTGCCAGCAGCTGGAGGGGGGTCTGCAATCAGCCCCAGCATTTT CASSWRGVCNQPQHF
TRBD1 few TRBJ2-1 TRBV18 TGTGCCAGCTCACCCGGGACAGCTGTCCTCTCCTACAATGAGCAGTTCTTC CASSPGTAVLSYNEQFF
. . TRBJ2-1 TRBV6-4 TGTGCCAGCAGAAAAGAACAGGGTAGTGAGCAGTTCTTC CASRKEQGSEQFF
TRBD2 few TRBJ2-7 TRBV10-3 TGTGCCATCAGTGAGTTGGTGTTAGCGGGAGGCTACGAGCAGTACTTC CAISELVLAGGYEQYF
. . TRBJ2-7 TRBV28 TGTGCCACCGATCTAGGAGGTTCCTACGAGCAGTACTTC CATDLGGSYEQYF
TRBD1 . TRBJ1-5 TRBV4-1 TGCGCCAGCAGCCAAAAGACAGGGGACCAGCCCCAGCATTTT CASSQKTGDQPQHF
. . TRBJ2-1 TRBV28 TGTGCCAGCAACCCCAGCGGAGGAGGGTTGTTCTTC CASNPSGGGLFF
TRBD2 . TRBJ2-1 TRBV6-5 TGTGCCAGCACAGGGGGGTCTAGCGGGAGAGATGAGCAGTTCTTC CASTGGSSGRDEQFF
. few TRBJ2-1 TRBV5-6 TGTGCCAGCAGCTTGAGGGGTGCTCGGGACAATGAGCAGTTCTTC CASSLRGARDNEQFF
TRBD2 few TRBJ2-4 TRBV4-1 TGCGCCAGCAGCCAAGACCCTAGCGGAAACATTCAGTACTTC CASSQDPSGNIQYF
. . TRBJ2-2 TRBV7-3 TGTGCCAGCAGCTTGCAGGGCACGAACACCGGGGAGCTGTTTTTT CASSLQGTNTGELFF
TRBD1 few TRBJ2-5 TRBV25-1 TGTGCCAGCAGTGAATGGAGCGACAGGGGAAGGGGAGAGCAGTACTTC CASSEWSDRGRGEQYF
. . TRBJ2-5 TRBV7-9 TGTGCCAGCAGCTTAGGAGGGGCAGTGAGTCCCCGAGAGACCCAGTACTTC CASSLGGAVSPRETQYF
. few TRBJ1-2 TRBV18 TGTGCCAGCTCACCAAGTTCTGGGGTATTTGGCTACACCTTC CASSPSSGVFGYTF
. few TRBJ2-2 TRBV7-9 TGTGCCAGCAGCACGCGCCCGATAGATACCGGGGAGCTGTTTTTT CASSTRPIDTGELFF
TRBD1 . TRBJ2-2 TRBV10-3 TGTGCCATCAGTGAGTCGACAGGGCCGAACACCGGGGAGCTGTTTTTT CAISESTGPNTGELFF
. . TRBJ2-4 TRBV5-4 TGTGCCAGCAGTCGAAGTGGGGCTAGCAACATTCAGTACTTC CASSRSGASNIQYF
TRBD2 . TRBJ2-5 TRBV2 TGTGCCAGCAGCCTGGGACTAGCGGGAGAAGAGACCCAGTACTTC CASSLGLAGEETQYF
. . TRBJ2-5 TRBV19 TGTGCCAGTAGTATAGGACGAGATGGGGAGACCCAGTACTTC CASSIGRDGETQYF
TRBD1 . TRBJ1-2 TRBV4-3 TGCGCCAGCAGCCGATCTTCCGGGACAGTAGAAAGCTACACCTTC CASSRSSGTVESYTF